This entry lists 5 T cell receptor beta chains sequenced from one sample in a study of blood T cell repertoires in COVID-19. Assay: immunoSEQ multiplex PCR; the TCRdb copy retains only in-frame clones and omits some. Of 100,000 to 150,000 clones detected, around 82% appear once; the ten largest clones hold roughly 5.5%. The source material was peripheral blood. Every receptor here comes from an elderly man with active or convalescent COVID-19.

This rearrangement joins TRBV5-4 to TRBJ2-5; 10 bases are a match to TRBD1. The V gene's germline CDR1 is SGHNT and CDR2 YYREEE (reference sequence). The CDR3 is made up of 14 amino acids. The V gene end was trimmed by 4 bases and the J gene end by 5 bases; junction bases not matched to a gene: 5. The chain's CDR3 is CASSVKTGGETQYF. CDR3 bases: TGTGCCAGCAGCGTAAAGACAGGGGGCGAGACCCAGTACTTC.

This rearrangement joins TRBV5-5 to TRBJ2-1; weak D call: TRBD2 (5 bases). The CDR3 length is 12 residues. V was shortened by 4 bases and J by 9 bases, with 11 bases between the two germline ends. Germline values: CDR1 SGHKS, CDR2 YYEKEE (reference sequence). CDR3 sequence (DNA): TGTGCCAGCAGCCTGAGCGGTATTGAGCAGTTCTTC. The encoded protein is CASSLSGIEQFF.

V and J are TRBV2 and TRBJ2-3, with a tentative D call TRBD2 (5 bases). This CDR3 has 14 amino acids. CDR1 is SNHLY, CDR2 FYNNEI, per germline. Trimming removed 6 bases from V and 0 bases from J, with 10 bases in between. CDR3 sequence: CASSWEISTDTQYF. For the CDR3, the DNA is TGTGCCAGCAGCTGGGAGATTAGCACAGATACGCAGTATTTT.

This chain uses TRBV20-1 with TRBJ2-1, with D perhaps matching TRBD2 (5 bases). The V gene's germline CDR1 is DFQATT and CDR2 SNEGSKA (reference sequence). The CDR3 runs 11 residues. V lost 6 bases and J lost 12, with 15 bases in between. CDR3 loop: CSAPSLAGQFF. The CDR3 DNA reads TGCAGTGCCCCATCCCTAGCCGGGCAGTTCTTC.

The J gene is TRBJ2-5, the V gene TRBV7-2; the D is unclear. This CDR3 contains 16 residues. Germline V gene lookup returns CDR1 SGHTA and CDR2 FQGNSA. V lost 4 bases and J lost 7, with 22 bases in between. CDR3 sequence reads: CASSSGDGSISRTQYF. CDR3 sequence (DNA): TGTGCCAGCAGCTCTGGAGACGGGTCTATCTCCCGGACCCAGTACTTC. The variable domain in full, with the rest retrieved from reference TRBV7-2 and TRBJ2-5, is GAGVSQSPSNKVTEKGKDVELRCDPISGHTALYWYRQSLGQGLEFLIYFQGNSAPDKSGLPSDRFSAERTGGSVSTLTIQRTQQEDSAVYLCASSSGDGSISRTQYFGPGTRLLVL.